Listed here are 12 T cell receptor beta chains from one sample, sequenced in a study of cytomegalovirus exposure and HLA in healthy donors. PCR primers comprised 60 Vbeta and 13 Jbeta primers. Only in-frame clones appear in the TCRdb table, and some are missing; sequencing was by immunoSEQ multiplex PCR. The sample has roughly 200,000 clones; around four fifths are singletons. Input material: PBMCs. These receptors originate from a woman in her forties in good health and CMV-seronegative.

The chain joins TRBV7-8 to TRBJ2-3; no reliable D call. Germline V gives CDR1 SGHVS, CDR2 FQNEAQ. Trimming took 4 bases from V and 1 from J, leaving 9 bases between them. This CDR3 has 14 amino acids. In DNA, the CDR3 is TGTGCCAGCAGCTCCACGGCGGGCACAGATACGCAGTATTTT. This encodes CASSSTAGTDTQYF.

The gene calls are TRBV27 and TRBJ1-1, with 7 bases matching TRBD1. Germline V gene sequence: CDR1 MNHEY, CDR2 SMNVEV (reference sequence). V was clipped by 2 bases and J by 8 bases; unmatched bases: 5. This CDR3 is 13 amino acids long. The CDR3 DNA follows: TGTGCCAGCAGTTTAGCGGGACAGCGAGAAGCTTTCTTT. The encoded protein is CASSLAGQREAFF.

The chain combines TRBV5-6 with TRBJ1-2, with 10 nucleotides matching TRBD1. This CDR3 spans 13 amino acids. V shed 3 bases and J 6 bases; nucleotides not matched to a gene: 2. Per germline, CDR1 SGHDT and CDR2 YYEEEE. This chain's CDR3 is CASSWDRGDGYTF. Written as DNA, the CDR3 is TGTGCCAGCAGCTGGGACAGGGGAGATGGCTACACCTTC. Supplemented by reference TRBV5-6 and TRBJ1-2, the full variable domain reads DAGVTQSPTHLIKTRGQQVTLRCSPKSGHDTVSWYQQALGQGPQFIFQYYEEEERQRGNFPDRFSGHQFPNYSSELNVNALLLGDSALYLCASSWDRGDGYTFGSGTRLTVV.

For this clone: Other DNA sequences in the same sample also yield this CDR3. The chain is built from TRBV28 and TRBJ2-1; D might be TRBD1 (6 bases). The CDR3 is made up of 14 amino acids. CDR1 and CDR2 from the germline V gene are MDHEN and SYDVKM. Trimming left V 4 bases short and J 4 bases short, with 11 bases between. The CDR3 here is CASSSGQNYNEQFF. The DNA for the CDR3 is TGTGCCAGCAGTTCTGGACAGAATTACAATGAGCAGTTCTTC.

The chain has TRBV25-1 and TRBJ2-5; 10 bases agree with TRBD1. V dropped 8 bases and J dropped 4; count of bases not matched to a gene: 1. Germline values: CDR1 MGHDK, CDR2 SYGVNS. The CDR3 is made up of 12 amino acids. CDR3 amino acids: CASRDRGETQYF. For the CDR3, the DNA is TGTGCCAGCCGGGACAGGGGAGAGACCCAGTACTTC.

The chain combines TRBV7-9 with TRBJ2-5; 13 bases line up with TRBD2. The CDR3 spans 15 residues. With V trimmed by 4 bases and J by 6 bases, 5 bases remained unmatched. Germline CDR1 reads SEHNR; CDR2 reads FQNEAQ (reference sequence). CDR3: CASSSLAGGIKTQYF. DNA of the CDR3: TGTGCCAGCAGCTCACTAGCGGGGGGGATCAAGACCCAGTACTTC.

This clone has just a few counts. This rearrangement joins TRBV5-6 to TRBJ1-1, with D perhaps matching TRBD1 (5 bases). Trimming removed 0 bases from V and 8 bases from J, with 14 bases in between. CDR1 SGHDT and CDR2 YYEEEE come from the germline V gene. The CDR3 spans 14 residues. CDR3 protein: CASSLGQSRTEAFF. In DNA form, the CDR3 reads TGTGCCAGCAGCTTGGGACAGTCTAGAACCGAAGCTTTCTTT.

The chain employs TRBV19 and TRBJ1-2; TRBD1 matches at 10 bases. CDR1 LNHDA and CDR2 SQIVND come from the germline V gene (reference sequence). The junction had 6 bases not matched to a gene; V was cut back by 5 bases and J by 3 bases. The CDR3 is 15 amino acids. CDR3 sequence: CASSPGQGIYYGYTF. CDR3 in DNA: TGTGCCAGTAGTCCGGGACAGGGGATCTACTATGGCTACACCTTC.

The rearrangement links TRBV6-5 to TRBJ1-1; 10 bases are a match to TRBD1. The CDR3 spans 15 residues. Trimming removed 5 bases from V and 1 base from J; junction bases left unmatched: 4. CDR1 is MNHEY and CDR2 is SVGAGI in the germline V gene. CDR3 nucleotide sequence: TGTGCCAGCAGTGCGGGACAGGGGTGGAACACTGAAGCTTTCTTT. It translates to CASSAGQGWNTEAFF.

The J gene is TRBJ1-2, the V gene TRBV25-1; D not resolved. Germline V gene sequence: CDR1 MGHDK, CDR2 SYGVNS. Trimming left V 1 base short and J 4 bases short, with 7 bases between. The CDR3 has 13 residues. The CDR3 region is CASSESEGYGYTF. DNA for the CDR3: TGTGCCAGCAGTGAATCGGAGGGCTATGGCTACACCTTC.

J is TRBJ2-7 and V is TRBV28, with 9 bases aligning to TRBD2. The length of the CDR3 is 14 residues. Germline values: CDR1 MDHEN, CDR2 SYDVKM. V was clipped by 5 bases and J by 2 bases; unmatched bases: 4. In DNA form, the CDR3 reads TGTGCCAGCAGTCCCAGCGGGGGGACCTACGAGCAGTACTTC. It is translated as CASSPSGGTYEQYF.

The chain links TRBV9 to TRBJ2-6; the D is unclear. Germline-derived CDR1 and CDR2 are SGDLS and YYNGEE. V was pared by 5 bases and J by 1 base, with 7 bases between. This CDR3 has 14 residues. CDR3 sequence: CASRAGSGANVLTF. The CDR3 DNA reads TGTGCCAGCAGGGCCGGGTCTGGGGCCAACGTCCTGACTTTC.